Each of the 12 T cell receptor beta chains below was sequenced from the same sample in a study of human thymus T cells. TCRdb's table, derived via immunoSEQ multiplex PCR, lists solely in-frame clones and lacks some. The repertoire holds about 60,000 clones, with 94% as singletons. What was sequenced was blood. The receptors were sampled from a boy under three years old with a congenital heart defect but otherwise immunologically healthy.

The chain combines TRBV6-5 with TRBJ1-1, with 8 bases aligning to TRBD1. The CDR3 extends over 14 amino acids. CDR1 and CDR2 (germline): MNHEY, SVGAGI. After removal of 7 bases from V and 0 bases from J, the junction contained 4 bases not matched to a gene. The CDR3: CASTPGGMNTEAFF. CDR3 DNA: TGTGCCAGCACTCCAGGGGGCATGAACACTGAAGCTTTCTTT.

This clone was seen just once. The chain joins TRBV28 to TRBJ2-7; weak D call: TRBD2 (6 bases). Germline assignment: CDR1 MDHEN and CDR2 SYDVKM. Trimming left V 5 bases short and J 0 bases short, with 14 bases between. The CDR3 has 15 amino acids. The chain's CDR3 is CASSGGGGSSYEQYF. The CDR3 region has the DNA TGTGCCAGCAGTGGGGGAGGAGGGAGCTCCTACGAGCAGTACTTC.

For the CDR3, the DNA is TGTGCCAGCAGTACACCGGGACACAGCTACGAGCAGTACTTC. Translated: CASSTPGHSYEQYF. The genes are TRBV6-5 and TRBJ2-7; TRBD1 might be the D (6 bases). The CDR3 spans 14 residues. V dropped 5 bases and J dropped 3 bases, with 14 bases sitting between them. Germline loops: CDR1 MNHEY, CDR2 SVGAGI.

V is TRBV19 and J is TRBJ2-7, with 12 bases matching TRBD1. Germline assignment: CDR1 LNHDA and CDR2 SQIVND (reference sequence). V lost 5 bases and J lost 6; bases outside the gene matches: 8. This CDR3 comprises 15 residues. The CDR3, as DNA: TGTGCCAGTAGTTTCGCCGGGACAGGGGGCATCGAGCAGTACTTC. As protein: CASSFAGTGGIEQYF. Using reference TRBV19 and TRBJ2-7 for the parts outside the CDR3, the full variable domain is DGGITQSPKYLFRKEGQNVTLSCEQNLNHDAMYWYRQDPGQGLRLIYYSQIVNDFQKGDIAEGYSVSREKKESFPLTVTSAQKNPTAFYLCASSFAGTGGIEQYFGPGTRLTVT.

The chain couples TRBV28 to TRBJ1-2; a possible D gene is TRBD1 (5 bases). The CDR3 length is 13 residues. Germline V CDR1 and CDR2: MDHEN, SYDVKM. V was clipped by 5 bases and J by 8 bases, with 15 bases between them. The CDR3 DNA is TGTGCCAGCAGTGCTAGGACAAATTGGGGCTACACCTTC. Protein product: CASSARTNWGYTF.

J is TRBJ2-7 and V is TRBV5-4; 9 bases line up with TRBD1. V shed 0 bases and J 5 bases; nucleotides not matched to a gene: 6. Germline CDR1 and CDR2: SGHNT and YYREEE (reference sequence). This CDR3 contains 15 residues. The CDR3 nucleotides are TGTGCCAGCAGCTTGGTGGGACAGGGAACCCACGAGCAGTACTTC. Protein product: CASSLVGQGTHEQYF.

CDR3 loop: CASTPGGAYEQYF. The CDR3 DNA reads as TGTGCCAGCACCCCTGGAGGAGCTTACGAGCAGTACTTC. The J gene is TRBJ2-7, the V gene TRBV28, with a weak D call TRBD2 (5 bases). CDR1 is MDHEN, CDR2 SYDVKM, per germline. CDR3 size: 13 residues. V gave up 7 bases and J gave up 4 bases, with 14 bases separating them. Based on the CDR3 plus reference TRBV28 and TRBJ2-7, the full variable domain is DVKVTQSSRYLVKRTGEKVFLECVQDMDHENMFWYRQDPGLGLRLIYFSYDVKMKEKGDIPEGYSVSREKKERFSLILESASTNQTSMYLCASTPGGAYEQYFGPGTRLTVT.

J is TRBJ2-7 and V is TRBV10-3, with TRBD2 as a possible D gene (5 bases). The ends were cut back, 4 bases at V and 7 bases at J, with 17 bases in the middle. This CDR3 contains 14 residues. Germline V gene lookup returns CDR1 ENHRY and CDR2 SYGVKD. This chain's CDR3 is CAISGVGYGEEQYF. Written as DNA, the CDR3 is TGTGCCATCAGTGGCGTGGGGTACGGGGAGGAGCAGTACTTC.

The chain carries TRBV6-5 and TRBJ2-5, with D unclear. The CDR3 sequence is 13 residues long. Germline V CDR1 and CDR2: MNHEY, SVGAGI. The germline V and J ends were trimmed by 2 bases and 6 bases, with 10 bases remaining between them. The CDR3 region is CASSYRARKTQYF. In DNA form, the CDR3 reads TGTGCCAGCAGTTACCGGGCTCGGAAGACCCAGTACTTC.

This chain links TRBV4-1 with TRBJ2-7; D remains ambiguous. Germline CDR1 is MGHRA and CDR2 is YSYEKL. V was clipped by 4 bases and J by 1 base, with 14 bases between them. The CDR3 covers 15 residues. CDR3 protein: CASSPLSVGSYEQYF. In DNA, the CDR3 is TGCGCCAGCAGCCCCCTCAGCGTGGGGTCCTACGAGCAGTACTTC.

The chain uses TRBV18 and TRBJ2-7; TRBD1 agrees at 11 bases. The V segment lost 4 bases and the J segment 3 bases; nucleotides outside the gene matches: 5. Germline V gives CDR1 KGHSH, CDR2 LQKENI. The length of the CDR3 is 15 residues. CDR3 coding DNA: TGTGCCAGCTCACACGGGACAGGGGGGGTCTACGAGCAGTACTTC. It specifies CASSHGTGGVYEQYF.

The chain links TRBV5-4 to TRBJ2-7; 11 bases are shared with TRBD2. Germline V gene data show CDR1 as SGHNT and CDR2 as YYREEE (reference sequence). With V trimmed by 3 bases and J by 5 bases, 7 bases remained unmatched. The CDR3 is made up of 15 amino acids. The CDR3 bases are TGTGCCAGCAGCTCGCTTATAGCGGGGGGGCACGAGCAGTACTTC. Its translation is CASSSLIAGGHEQYF.